These 10 T cell receptor beta chains share one sample of origin, sequenced in a study of OX40 agonist ivuxolimab in advanced cancers. Assay: immunoSEQ multiplex PCR; the TCRdb copy retains only in-frame clones and omits some. The top ten hold about 5% of the sample, which has more than 55,000 clones, approximately 88% seen once. The sample here was CD4+ or CD8+ T cells sorted from blood, taken in a trial of the OX40 agonist ivuxolimab. The receptors originated from an adult with an advanced solid tumor such as melanoma, head and neck, liver or kidney cancer.

This chain links TRBV4-2 with TRBJ1-2, with 9 bases aligning to TRBD1. J was trimmed by 1 base and V by 2 bases; bases with no gene match: 2. The germline V gene encodes CDR1 LGHNA and CDR2 YNFKEQ. The CDR3 loop spans 15 amino acids. CDR3 sequence (DNA): TGTGCCAGCAGCCAACCGGACAGGGGTAACTATGGCTACACCTTC. This encodes CASSQPDRGNYGYTF.

The chain has TRBV5-1 and TRBJ2-1, with 7 bases fitting TRBD1. V was pared by 3 bases and J by 6 bases, with 9 bases of the junction left unmatched. CDR3 size: 15 residues. The germline V gene has CDR1 SGHRS and CDR2 YFSETQ. Here the CDR3 DNA reads TGCGCCAGCAGCTCTATTACAGGGGCCTCCAATGAGCAGTTCTTC. This encodes CASSSITGASNEQFF.

The chain couples TRBV5-1 to TRBJ2-7, with D perhaps matching TRBD1 (5 bases). CDR3 length equals 15 residues. V gave up 3 bases and J gave up 1 base, with 14 bases separating them. Per the germline V gene, CDR1 is SGHRS and CDR2 is YFSETQ. The CDR3 spells CASSWQGSGSYEQYF. For the CDR3, the DNA is TGCGCCAGCAGCTGGCAGGGTAGTGGGTCCTACGAGCAGTACTTC.

This rearrangement joins TRBV28 to TRBJ1-5; possibly TRBD1 for D (5 bases). Germline loops: CDR1 MDHEN, CDR2 SYDVKM. V dropped 6 bases and J dropped 2 bases, with 14 bases sitting between them. The CDR3 totals 15 residues. DNA for the CDR3: TGTGCCAGCAGGATCATTCTGGGGGGCAATCAGCCCCAGCATTTT. Translating gives CASRIILGGNQPQHF.

This clone occurred once. The gene calls are TRBV2 and TRBJ2-2; D is ambiguous. The CDR3 totals 13 residues. V was pared by 4 bases and J by 4 bases, with 7 bases between. Germline V gene data show CDR1 as SNHLY and CDR2 as FYNNEI. In DNA, the CDR3 is TGTGCCAGCAGTGTTTCTAGCACCGGGGAGCTGTTTTTT. Translated: CASSVSSTGELFF. Looking up the rest from reference TRBV2 and TRBJ2-2 gives the full variable domain: EPEVTQTPSHQVTQMGQEVILRCVPISNHLYFYWYRQILGQKVEFLVSFYNNEISEKSEIFDDQFSVERPDGSNFTLKIRSTKLEDSAMYFCASSVSSTGELFFGEGSRLTVL.

The chain links TRBV19 to TRBJ2-5; TRBD1 agrees at 9 bases. Per the germline V gene, CDR1 is LNHDA and CDR2 is SQIVND (reference sequence). V lost 4 bases, J lost 5 bases, and 11 bases stayed unmatched. This CDR3 is 16 amino acids long. CDR3 in DNA: TGTGCCAGTAGTACACCTCCGGGACAGGGTTCGGAGACCCAGTACTTC. It is translated as CASSTPPGQGSETQYF. Supplemented by reference TRBV19 and TRBJ2-5, the full variable domain reads DGGITQSPKYLFRKEGQNVTLSCEQNLNHDAMYWYRQDPGQGLRLIYYSQIVNDFQKGDIAEGYSVSREKKESFPLTVTSAQKNPTAFYLCASSTPPGQGSETQYFGPGTRLLVL.

This clone was seen only once. The chain joins TRBV6-1 to TRBJ1-1; maybe TRBD1 (5 bases). V shed 0 bases and J shed 2 bases, with 7 bases lying between them. The CDR3 has 14 residues. Germline CDR1 MNHNS, CDR2 SASEGT. CDR3 coding DNA: TGTGCCAGCAGTGAAGCGGACATTAACACTGAAGCTTTCTTT. Its protein is CASSEADINTEAFF.

The CDR3 nucleotides are TGTGCCTGGAGTGCGGGGACGGCCTCTAAAGCTTTCTTT. As protein: CAWSAGTASKAFF. V gene TRBV30 combines with J gene TRBJ1-1, with D possibly being TRBD1 (5 bases). The V end lost 1 base, the J end lost 9 bases, and 15 bases lay between the germline ends. The germline V gene has CDR1 GTSNPN and CDR2 SVGIG (reference sequence). This CDR3 spans 13 amino acids.

The rearrangement links TRBV28 to TRBJ2-2; D may be TRBD1 (6 bases). V lost 6 bases and J 0 bases, leaving 17 bases between the germline ends. This CDR3 is built from 17 residues. Germline CDR1 and CDR2: MDHEN and SYDVKM. The DNA for the CDR3 is TGTGCCAGCAGAATCGGGACACTAAATACGAACACCGGGGAGCTGTTTTTT. This translates into CASRIGTLNTNTGELFF.

This chain links TRBV19 with TRBJ2-5; 10 bases map to TRBD1. The germline V gene has CDR1 LNHDA and CDR2 SQIVND (reference sequence). With 7 bases clipped from V and 2 bases from J, the junction kept 13 bases outside the gene matches. The CDR3 consists of 17 residues. CDR3 bases: TGTGCCAGTAACCCCGGTGGACAGGGGGGAGGGCAAGAGACCCAGTACTTC. Translating gives CASNPGGQGGGQETQYF. Looking up the rest from reference TRBV19 and TRBJ2-5 gives the full variable domain: DGGITQSPKYLFRKEGQNVTLSCEQNLNHDAMYWYRQDPGQGLRLIYYSQIVNDFQKGDIAEGYSVSREKKESFPLTVTSAQKNPTAFYLCASNPGGQGGGQETQYFGPGTRLLVL.